Sequencing of this T cell receptor beta chain was carried out in a study of Graves' ophthalmopathy and Graves' hyperthyroidism. CDR1 and CDR2 from the germline V gene are SGDLS and YYNGEE. V gave up 5 bases and J gave up 7 bases, with 16 bases separating them. This CDR3 is built from 15 residues. Amplification from RNA transcripts yielded the TCR beta CDR3 regions. First-round RT-PCR relied on HTBI primers, and a second-round multiplex PCR came next. TCRdb independently ran MiXCR on the multiplex PCR reads; one entry per CDR3 protein. The sample has almost 750,000 distinct CDR3 sequences; approximately 40% are singletons.

Material: peripheral blood. The rearrangement uses TRBV9 and TRBJ1-6, with a tentative D call TRBD1 (5 bases). This sequence was found in an adult man with Graves' ophthalmopathy. This chain's CDR3 is CASSYAGSRNSPLHF. The CDR3 DNA sequence: TGTGCCAGCAGTTACGCAGGGTCTCGAAATTCACCCCTCCACTTT.